Listed here are 31 T cell receptor beta chains from one sample, sequenced in a study of vaccination and CD4 T cells after COVID-19. Cultured CD4+ T cell DNA was sequenced using the Oncomine TCR Beta short-read assay. From the PCR reads, TCRdb called clonotypes with MiXCR, one entry per CDR3 protein. The data contain 6,200 or so distinct CDR3 sequences, around two thirds of them singletons. These receptors' targets are unknown. Treatment noted: roughly 11-day PBMC culture with coronavirus spike peptide pools or control peptides (ViraFEST assay). The sequenced material came from CD4+ T cells from blood, cultured in vitro. The receptors derive from a human donor who had recovered from COVID-19.

This chain joins TRBV6-2 or TRBV6-3 and TRBJ1-2; D not resolved. CDR1 is MNHEY and CDR2 is SVGEGT in the germline V gene. The CDR3 consists of 14 residues. Between the trimmed V and J ends, which lost 1 base and 2 bases, there was a span of 8 bases. This chain's CDR3 is CASSYYTENYGYTF. The CDR3 region has the DNA TGTGCCAGCAGTTACTACACAGAGAACTATGGCTACACCTTC.

This clonotype was observed a handful of times. V and J are TRBV20-1 and TRBJ1-6, with D possibly matching TRBD1 (5 bases). The germline V gene encodes CDR1 DFQATT and CDR2 SNEGSKA (reference sequence). The V end lost 4 bases, the J end lost 10 bases, and 17 bases lay between the germline ends. This CDR3 has 14 residues. The DNA for the CDR3 is TGCAGTGCTATGCCGGGGCCCCCAGGGTCACCCCTCCACTTT. It codes for CSAMPGPPGSPLHF.

The rearrangement uses TRBV20-1 and TRBJ1-1; maybe TRBD1 (6 bases). Between the trimmed V and J ends, which lost 1 base and 12 bases, there was a span of 18 bases. This CDR3 is built from 13 residues. Per germline, CDR1 DFQATT and CDR2 SNEGSKA (reference sequence). The CDR3 loop is CSARGGTQDGSFF. DNA for the CDR3: TGCAGTGCTAGAGGAGGGACACAAGATGGATCTTTCTTT.

The V gene is TRBV14, the J gene TRBJ1-5, with a tentative D call TRBD1 (6 bases). Germline CDR1 reads SGHDN; CDR2 reads FVKESK. V lost 0 bases to trimming and J lost 1 base, with 13 bases between them. This CDR3 is 17 amino acids long. The CDR3 loop is CASSQDLHRVSNQPQHF. CDR3 sequence (DNA): TGTGCCAGCAGCCAAGATCTTCACAGGGTAAGCAATCAGCCCCAGCATTTT. The whole variable domain, remainder taken from reference TRBV14 and TRBJ1-5, is EAGVTQFPSHSVIEKGQTVTLRCDPISGHDNLYWYRRVMGKEIKFLLHFVKESKQDESGMPNNRFLAERTGGTYSTLKVQPAELEDSGVYFCASSQDLHRVSNQPQHFGDGTRLSIL.

In this sample, this clonotype turned up once. The chain uses TRBV20-1 and TRBJ2-3; 12 bases align to TRBD1. CDR3 length: 15 amino acids. The junction had 8 bases not matched to a gene; V was cut back by 6 bases and J by 4 bases. The germline V gene encodes CDR1 DFQATT and CDR2 SNEGSKA (reference sequence). CDR3 bases: TGCAGTGCCAGGGACAGGGGGCTGTCGGCAGATACGCAGTATTTT. Amino acids: CSARDRGLSADTQYF.

This clonotype showed up just a few times. In DNA, the CDR3 is TGTGCCAGCAGAGTCCATGAGGTCGGGACAGGGGGCGACTATGGCTACACCTTC. Its translation: CASRVHEVGTGGDYGYTF. The V gene is TRBV6-9, the J gene TRBJ1-2, with TRBD1 matching over 12 bases. This CDR3 contains 18 residues. Trimming at V came to 6 bases and at J to 3 bases, leaving 14 bases not matched to a gene. The germline V gene has CDR1 MNHGY and CDR2 SVAAGI.

The chain uses TRBV7-9 and TRBJ1-1, with D possibly matching TRBD1 (6 bases). Germline values: CDR1 SEHNR, CDR2 FQNEAQ (reference sequence). The CDR3 is made up of 14 amino acids. With 1 base removed from V and 6 bases from J, the gap between germline ends came to 12 bases. This CDR3 is CASSLVGGLPEAFF. CDR3 in DNA: TGTGCCAGCAGCTTAGTAGGGGGGCTCCCTGAAGCTTTCTTT.

This clonotype qualifies as hyperexpanded. The rearrangement joins TRBV5-4 to TRBJ1-1, with 9 bases matching TRBD1. V shed 0 bases and J 4 bases; nucleotides not matched to a gene: 7. The CDR3 contains 16 residues. Germline lookup yields CDR1 SGHNT and CDR2 YYREEE (reference sequence). The CDR3 reads CASSLEGQGSTTEAFF. In DNA, the CDR3 is TGTGCCAGCAGCTTGGAAGGACAGGGGTCTACCACTGAAGCTTTCTTT.

Turning to this clonotype: Mismatch with germline at one junction end may stem from a read error. This chain joins TRBV7-6 and TRBJ2-1; no firm D call. Germline-derived CDR1 and CDR2 are SGHVS and FNYEAQ. The CDR3 contains 12 residues. This chain's CDR3 is CASSARGGGQFF. CDR3 in DNA: TGTGCTAGCAGCGCGCGCGGCGGTGGGCAGTTCTTC.

The chain joins TRBV15 to TRBJ1-6, with unresolved D. Germline lookup yields CDR1 LNHNV and CDR2 YYDKDF (reference sequence). CDR3 length: 16 amino acids. Between the trimmed V and J ends, which lost 3 bases and 10 bases, there was a span of 19 bases. CDR3 loop: CATSREDVGVGSPLHF. The CDR3 nucleotides read TGTGCCACCAGCAGGGAGGACGTCGGGGTAGGGTCACCCCTCCACTTT.

The chain combines TRBV12-3 or TRBV12-4 with TRBJ2-7, with D uncertain. There are 14 residues in the CDR3. Trimming stripped 4 bases from V and 0 bases from J, with 10 bases between. CDR3 sequence (DNA): TGTGCCAGCAGTTCGGCAGGAAGCTCCTACGAGCAGTACTTC. Translated, it gives CASSSAGSSYEQYF.

This chain links TRBV7-6 with TRBJ2-1; the match to TRBD2 covers 8 bases. Germline V gives CDR1 SGHVS, CDR2 FNYEAQ. The CDR3 is 13 residues long. V gave up 1 base and J gave up 15 bases; unmatched junction bases: 8. The CDR3 here is CASSLVGTGGWFF. The CDR3 nucleotides are TGTGCCAGCAGCTTAGTTGGTACGGGGGGGTGGTTCTTC. The full variable domain, its missing parts supplied by reference TRBV7-6 and TRBJ2-1, is GAGVSQSPRYKVTKRGQDVALRCDPISGHVSLYWYRQALGQGPEFLTYFNYEAQQDKSGLPNDRFSAERPEGSISTLTIQRTEQRDSAMYRCASSLVGTGGWFFGPGTRLTVL.

The V and J genes are TRBV6-5 and TRBJ1-2; tentatively, D is TRBD1 (5 bases). CDR1 is MNHEY, CDR2 SVGAGI, per germline. The V end lost 4 bases, the J end lost 6 bases, and 18 bases lay between the germline ends. CDR3 length equals 15 residues. The CDR3: CASSFLEGTADGYTF. The CDR3 region has the DNA TGTGCCAGCAGTTTCTTAGAAGGGACCGCGGATGGCTACACCTTC.

This rearrangement joins TRBV7-2 to TRBJ2-3; D is ambiguous. V lost 2 bases, J lost 4 bases, and 7 bases lay in between. Germline loops: CDR1 SGHTA, CDR2 FQGNSA. This CDR3 has 13 amino acids. In DNA form, the CDR3 reads TGTGCCAGCAGCTTATTTGGGGCAGATACGCAGTATTTT. This encodes CASSLFGADTQYF.

This chain uses TRBV20-1 with TRBJ1-1; no clear D. The CDR3 has 12 amino acids. Germline lookup yields CDR1 DFQATT and CDR2 SNEGSKA (reference sequence). V was shortened by 2 bases and J by 1 base, with 5 bases between the two germline ends. The CDR3, as DNA: TGCAGTGCTAGATCCGGGAACACTGAAGCTTTCTTT. As protein: CSARSGNTEAFF.

CDR3 protein: CASRVQGLTEAFF. The DNA for the CDR3 is TGTGCCAGCAGAGTACAGGGGTTAACTGAAGCTTTCTTT. This chain joins TRBV2 and TRBJ1-1, with 7 bases aligning to TRBD1. J was trimmed by 5 bases and V by 6 bases; bases with no gene match: 6. This CDR3 is built from 13 residues. The germline gives CDR1 SNHLY, CDR2 FYNNEI.

This clonotype has just a few counts. V is TRBV6-5 and J is TRBJ1-1, with D unresolved. Germline V gives CDR1 MNHEY, CDR2 SVGAGI. V was trimmed by 1 base and J by 1 base, leaving 13 bases between them. CDR3 length: 16 amino acids. The CDR3 coding sequence is TGTGCCAGCAGTTACTTGAATGGACGGCAGAACACTGAAGCTTTCTTT. It is translated as CASSYLNGRQNTEAFF.

V is TRBV19 and J is TRBJ2-5; 7 bases are shared with TRBD1. Germline values: CDR1 LNHDA, CDR2 SQIVND (reference sequence). Unmatched junction bases numbered 11, after V lost 5 bases and J lost 2 bases. The CDR3 has 16 residues. The CDR3 coding sequence is TGTGCCAGTAGTCCTCCGCGACAGGGTGGACAAGAGACCCAGTACTTC. Translation: CASSPPRQGGQETQYF.

V usage is TRBV5-6 and J usage is TRBJ2-5, with TRBD1 matching over 8 bases. CDR3 length: 14 residues. Losses at the gene ends were 3 bases for V and 2 bases for J; bases not matched to a gene: 3. Germline loops: CDR1 SGHDT, CDR2 YYEEEE. The DNA of the CDR3 is TGTGCCAGCAGCTCTCAGGGGGCTCAAGAGACCCAGTACTTC. It encodes CASSSQGAQETQYF.

The rearrangement joins TRBV20-1 to TRBJ1-5, with D maybe TRBD1 (6 bases). Looked up from germline, CDR1 is DFQATT and CDR2 is SNEGSKA (reference sequence). The CDR3 covers 14 residues. V lost 0 bases and J lost 6, with 12 bases in between. The CDR3 spells CSARDAGGLQPQHF. The CDR3 DNA is TGCAGTGCTAGAGATGCGGGGGGGCTTCAGCCCCAGCATTTT.

This clonotype has a handful of counts. The rearrangement joins TRBV3-1 to TRBJ1-6; D possibly corresponds to TRBD1 (5 bases). Germline V gives CDR1 LGHDT, CDR2 YNNKEL (reference sequence). Trimming left V 3 bases short and J 10 bases short, with 13 bases between. CDR3 length equals 14 residues. Here the CDR3 DNA reads TGTGCCAGCAGCCATCAGGGAAGGGAATCACCCCTCCACTTT. The encoded protein is CASSHQGRESPLHF.

There are a few counts of this clonotype. The chain joins TRBV7-9 to TRBJ2-3; 11 positions agree with TRBD2. Germline lookup yields CDR1 SEHNR and CDR2 FQNEAQ (reference sequence). V was clipped by 3 bases and J by 0 bases; unmatched bases: 2. The length of the CDR3 is 16 residues. CDR3: CASSFRTSGSTDTQYF. Here the CDR3 DNA reads TGTGCCAGCAGCTTTAGGACTAGCGGGAGCACAGATACGCAGTATTTT.

In this sample, this clonotype turned up once. The V and J genes are TRBV7-9 and TRBJ2-5; no definite D call. Trimming removed 2 bases from V and 1 base from J, with 14 bases in between. CDR1 and CDR2 (germline): SEHNR, FQNEAQ (reference sequence). This CDR3 spans 16 amino acids. DNA for the CDR3: TGTGCCAGCAGCTTAAATCTAGGGTGGGGCCAAGAGACCCAGTACTTC. As protein: CASSLNLGWGQETQYF.

This clonotype is classed as medium-sized. The J gene is TRBJ2-6, the V gene TRBV19; possibly TRBD1 or TRBD2 for D (5 bases each). Trimming took off 4 bases at V and 0 bases at J, with 16 bases between the two ends. CDR1 is LNHDA, CDR2 SQIVND, per germline (reference sequence). The CDR3 consists of 18 residues. The CDR3 DNA sequence: TGTGCCAGTAGTACCTCACCGGGGCCTAGCTCTGGGGCCAACGTCCTGACTTTC. This sequence encodes CASSTSPGPSSGANVLTF.

The gene calls are TRBV6-2 or TRBV6-3 and TRBJ2-7; tentative D call: TRBD1 (6 bases). Between the trimmed V and J ends, which lost 6 bases and 0 bases, there was a span of 18 bases. The CDR3 is 16 amino acids. Germline CDR1 and CDR2: MNHEY and SVGEGT. The CDR3 is CASSPSGTKLSYEQYF. The CDR3 DNA reads TGTGCCAGCAGCCCCTCCGGGACAAAACTCTCCTACGAGCAGTACTTC.

This clonotype has a single count. The chain combines TRBV4-1 with TRBJ1-1; 9 bases line up with TRBD1. Germline V gene data show CDR1 as MGHRA and CDR2 as YSYEKL. The trim removed 3 bases at V and 2 bases at J, leaving 1 base unmatched. This CDR3 has 14 residues. The chain's CDR3 is CASSQTGGNTEAFF. CDR3 nucleotide sequence: TGCGCCAGCAGCCAGACAGGGGGTAACACTGAAGCTTTCTTT.

Concerning this clonotype itself: One end of the junction is discordant with germline, which a read error may explain. The chain links TRBV5-3 to TRBJ2-3; D is unclear. TRBV5-3 is marked as an open reading frame, function uncertain. This CDR3 is built from 13 residues. DNA of the CDR3: TGTGCCAGCAGCTTGTGGGATTTAGATACGCAGTATTTT. Protein product: CASSLWDLDTQYF.

J is TRBJ1-2 and V is TRBV29-1; D is unclear. The germline V gene encodes CDR1 SQVTM and CDR2 ANQGSEA. The CDR3 is 15 amino acids. V was clipped by 3 bases and J by 0 bases, with 14 bases between them. CDR3 protein: CSVDPAPLANYGYTF. For the CDR3, the DNA is TGCAGCGTTGATCCGGCCCCTTTAGCTAACTATGGCTACACCTTC.

V is TRBV19 and J is TRBJ1-2; 10 bases map to TRBD1. Germline V gene data show CDR1 as LNHDA and CDR2 as SQIVND (reference sequence). The CDR3 loop spans 14 amino acids. V was pared by 4 bases and J by 7 bases, with 6 bases of the junction left unmatched. The CDR3 region has the DNA TGTGCCAGTAGTACCAGACAGGGGGCTGGTGGCTACACCTTC. It yields the protein CASSTRQGAGGYTF.

This clonotype was seen a few times. The chain joins TRBV6-5 to TRBJ2-3; tentatively, D is TRBD1 (6 bases). The CDR3 is 13 residues long. With 2 bases removed from V and 4 bases from J, the gap between germline ends came to 7 bases. Looked up from germline, CDR1 is MNHEY and CDR2 is SVGAGI. The CDR3 here is CASSYRGSDTQYF. CDR3 sequence (DNA): TGTGCCAGCAGTTACAGGGGGTCAGATACGCAGTATTTT.

This chain uses TRBV15 with TRBJ2-5; D might be TRBD1 (6 bases). With 3 bases removed from V and 5 bases from J, the gap between germline ends came to 25 bases. Per germline, CDR1 LNHNV and CDR2 YYDKDF (reference sequence). The CDR3 totals 18 residues. CDR3 loop: CATSRTGRFGGEMETQYF. The CDR3 bases are TGTGCCACCAGCAGGACGGGGCGGTTTGGGGGCGAAATGGAGACCCAGTACTTC.